Below are 23 T cell receptor beta chains sequenced from a single sample in a study of CDR3 diversity in severe acne. TCRdb re-analysed the PCR reads in MiXCR, keeping a single row per CDR3 protein. The sample shows tens of thousands of distinct CDR3 sequences, 51% of them seen only once. Input material: blood. Receptors originate from a male donor in good health, without acne.

This chain links TRBV7-2 with TRBJ2-3, with 7 bases lining up with TRBD1. Germline CDR1 and CDR2: SGHTA and FQGNSA. With 3 bases clipped from V and 5 bases from J, the junction kept 2 bases outside the gene matches. The length of the CDR3 is 13 residues. The CDR3 region has the DNA TGTGCCAGCAGCTTTAGGGGGCGAGATACGCAGTATTTT. This codes for CASSFRGRDTQYF.

As regards this clonotype: This is likely a read error, given that the CDR3 carries no conserved phenylalanine or tryptophan at its end. The DNA is omitted, as the CDR3 cannot be located on it reliably, and the CDR3 follows TCRdb's listing. The genes are TRBV6-1 and TRBJ2-5. The CDR3 region is 16 residues in length, termini included. Germline-derived CDR1 and CDR2 are MNHNS and SASEGT. The CDR3 protein is CASSLETDTYGYTFGS.

The sample holds many counts of this clonotype. The genes are TRBV6-5 and TRBJ1-2; a weak D match, TRBD1 (6 bases). CDR1 and CDR2 from the germline V gene are MNHEY and SVGAGI. Trimming removed 11 bases from V and 8 bases from J, with 21 bases in between. The CDR3 sequence is 13 residues long. This CDR3 is CACRREGGMGYTF. In DNA, the CDR3 is TGTGCCTGCCGCCGGGAGGGGGGTATGGGCTACACCTTC.

This clonotype was observed a single time. V and J are TRBV7-9 and TRBJ2-7; 9 nucleotides match TRBD2. The CDR3 has 14 residues. The trim removed 5 bases at V and 5 bases at J, leaving 7 bases unmatched. Germline CDR1 and CDR2: SEHNR and FQNEAQ (reference sequence). The CDR3 spells CASSHLAGDDEQYF. The CDR3 bases are TGTGCCAGCAGCCACTTAGCGGGAGACGACGAGCAGTACTTC.

CDR3 sequence reads: CASRNFGGEGSYTEAFF. Written as DNA, the CDR3 is TGTGCCAGCAGAAACTTTGGGGGGGAGGGCTCGTACACTGAAGCTTTCTTT. V usage is TRBV6-5 and J usage is TRBJ1-1; D possibly corresponds to TRBD1 (5 bases). Germline CDR1 MNHEY, CDR2 SVGAGI. The ends were cut back, 6 bases at V and 3 bases at J, with 23 bases in the middle. This CDR3 comprises 17 residues.

Judged by abundance, this clonotype is medium-sized. This sequence joins TRBV10-2 and TRBJ1-6; possibly TRBD1 for D (6 bases). V lost 6 bases, J lost 0 bases, and 6 bases lay in between. Per germline, CDR1 WSHSY and CDR2 SAAADI. This CDR3 is built from 14 residues. CDR3 sequence: CASRDSSYNSPLHF. CDR3 coding DNA: TGCGCCAGCAGGGACAGCTCCTATAATTCACCCCTCCACTTT.

The chain employs TRBV28 and TRBJ2-7, with D maybe TRBD2 (6 bases). V was clipped by 6 bases and J by 7 bases, with 19 bases between them. The CDR3 extends over 14 amino acids. CDR1 and CDR2 (germline): MDHEN, SYDVKM. CDR3 nucleotides: TGTGCCAGCAGGCCAGGGAGGACCGGGGAAGAGCAGTACTTC. Residues: CASRPGRTGEEQYF.

The chain links TRBV28 to TRBJ2-1; D is perhaps TRBD2 (6 bases). Germline loops: CDR1 MDHEN, CDR2 SYDVKM. Trimming shortened V by 4 bases and J by 0 bases, and 19 bases separated the two germline ends. The CDR3 has 18 residues. CDR3 coding DNA: TGTGCCAGCAGTTCTATTGGGGCTAGCGTTCCCTCCTACAATGAGCAGTTCTTC. Translating gives CASSSIGASVPSYNEQFF. The full variable domain, with the rest looked up from reference TRBV28 and TRBJ2-1, is DVKVTQSSRYLVKRTGEKVFLECVQDMDHENMFWYRQDPGLGLRLIYFSYDVKMKEKGDIPEGYSVSREKKERFSLILESASTNQTSMYLCASSSIGASVPSYNEQFFGPGTRLTVL.

The chain links TRBV29-1 to TRBJ2-3, with 8 bases aligning to TRBD1. CDR1 and CDR2 (germline): SQVTM, ANQGSEA. Trimming cost V 7 bases and J 2 bases; bases outside gene matches: 2. The CDR3 totals 12 residues. Written as DNA, the CDR3 is TGCAGCGCCAGGGGGCTCACAGATACGCAGTATTTT. Protein: CSARGLTDTQYF.

The gene calls are TRBV11-1 and TRBJ2-5; 9 nucleotides line up with TRBD2. This CDR3 has 17 amino acids. V trimming: 6 bases; J trimming: 2 bases; junction bases outside the gene matches: 13. The V gene's germline CDR1 is SGHAT and CDR2 FQDESV (reference sequence). As DNA, the CDR3 is TGTGCCAGCAGTCTGGCACCTGGACTAGCGCCACAAGAGACCCAGTACTTC. It codes for CASSLAPGLAPQETQYF.

The chain carries TRBV7-8 and TRBJ1-4; 9 bases agree with TRBD1. V gave up 0 bases and J gave up 4 bases; unmatched junction bases: 3. Germline loops: CDR1 SGHVS, CDR2 FQNEAQ. This CDR3 spans 16 amino acids. CDR3 sequence: CASSLAWTGVNEKLFF. Written as DNA, the CDR3 is TGTGCCAGCAGCTTAGCCTGGACAGGGGTTAATGAAAAACTGTTTTTT.

Details on this clonotype: Relative to the germline gene, one junction end is altered; a read error may explain this. The chain has TRBV9 and TRBJ2-1, with 9 bases matching TRBD1. From germline, CDR1 is SGDLS and CDR2 YYNGEE. There are 15 residues in the CDR3. The DNA of the CDR3 is TGTGCCAGCAGCGTAGATGGACAGGGGACCAATGAGCAGTCCTTC. As protein: CASSVDGQGTNEQSF.

Note on this clonotype: This sequence may be a read error, since a much larger clone differs from it by one base. Since no conserved phenylalanine or tryptophan closes the CDR3, a read error is the likely cause. The chain recombines TRBV29-1 with TRBJ1-2; the D gene is possibly TRBD1 (5 bases). Trimming took 3 bases from V and 7 from J, leaving 9 bases between them. The CDR3 is 11 residues long. Germline assignment: CDR1 SQVTM and CDR2 ANQGSEA. This chain's CDR3 is CSVDTGGGYTL. As DNA, the CDR3 is TGCAGCGTTGACACTGGGGGTGGCTACACCCTC.

V is TRBV13 and J is TRBJ1-5; D is undetermined. CDR1 and CDR2 (germline): PRHDT, FYEKMQ (reference sequence). The CDR3 totals 12 residues. Trimming took 0 bases from V and 8 from J, leaving 5 bases between them. The CDR3 loop reads CASSLGVEPQHF. CDR3 nucleotide sequence: TGTGCCAGCAGCTTAGGGGTTGAGCCCCAGCATTTT.

The chain employs TRBV4-1 and TRBJ1-1; TRBD1 aligns across 10 bases. Germline values: CDR1 MGHRA, CDR2 YSYEKL. This CDR3 is built from 16 residues. The V and J ends lost 5 bases and 4 bases, in that order; junction bases with no gene match: 10. CDR3 sequence (DNA): TGCGCCAGCAGCTTAAGGACAGGGGGGGCCGGCACTGAAGCTTTCTTT. Translated, it gives CASSLRTGGAGTEAFF.

V is TRBV7-2 and J is TRBJ1-2; D gene ambiguous. This CDR3 region has 15 residues. Trimming pared 4 bases from V and 4 bases from J, leaving 16 bases between. Germline CDR1 SGHTA, CDR2 FQGNSA. This CDR3 is CASSSQGSSFYGYTF. CDR3 nucleotide sequence: TGTGCCAGCAGCTCCCAAGGTTCCTCGTTCTATGGCTACACCTTC.

This clonotype was found a few times. V usage is TRBV25-1 and J usage is TRBJ2-7, with TRBD2 as a possible D gene (6 bases). CDR3 length: 14 residues. V was pared by 5 bases and J by 4 bases, with 15 bases between. Germline V gives CDR1 MGHDK, CDR2 SYGVNS. In DNA form, the CDR3 reads TGTGCCAGCAGTTTTAGAGGCAGCGGGTACGAGCAGTACTTC. Its translation: CASSFRGSGYEQYF.

As for this clonotype: The junction departs from germline at one end; a sequencing error may be responsible. This chain links TRBV9 with TRBJ2-5; TRBD2 matches 10 bases. This CDR3 is built from 15 residues. Looked up from germline, CDR1 is SGDLS and CDR2 is YYNGEE. The CDR3 here is CASSVAGTSEETQCF. In nucleotides, the CDR3 is TGTGCCAGCAGCGTAGCCGGGACTAGCGAAGAGACCCAGTGCTTC.

This clonotype has a handful of counts. This chain connects TRBV24-1 to TRBJ1-5; D might be TRBD1 (5 bases). CDR3 length: 16 amino acids. V was trimmed by 3 bases and J by 2 bases, leaving 13 bases between them. Germline V gene sequence: CDR1 KGHDR, CDR2 SFDVKD. CDR3 region: CATSDAGSWGNQPQHF. CDR3 in DNA: TGTGCCACCAGTGATGCAGGGTCCTGGGGCAATCAGCCCCAGCATTTT.

In this sample, this clonotype turned up many times. The chain carries TRBV29-1 and TRBJ1-2; D gene ambiguous. V was pared by 2 bases and J by 4 bases, with 11 bases between. CDR1 and CDR2 (germline): SQVTM, ANQGSEA. The length of the CDR3 is 13 residues. The CDR3 coding sequence is TGCAGCGTTGAACGGGGAGACGGCTATGGCTACACCTTC. Residues: CSVERGDGYGYTF.

The CDR3 coding sequence is TGCGCCAGCAGCGATGGGGAATCGGCGACCTACGAGCAGTACTTC. This codes for CASSDGESATYEQYF. The gene calls are TRBV10-1 and TRBJ2-7; no reliable D call. Trimming cost V 6 bases and J 2 bases, with 17 bases left between them. The CDR3 has 15 residues. The germline gives CDR1 WNHNN, CDR2 SYGVQD (reference sequence).

The rearrangement joins TRBV29-1 to TRBJ2-1, with D possibly matching TRBD1 (5 bases). CDR3 size: 14 residues. Germline lookup yields CDR1 SQVTM and CDR2 ANQGSEA. Trimming removed 1 base at V and 10 bases at J, with 17 bases between. This chain's CDR3 is CSVEGYQGYYEQFF. The CDR3 DNA follows: TGCAGCGTTGAAGGTTATCAGGGCTACTACGAGCAGTTCTTC.

This clonotype appeared many times. The rearrangement joins TRBV30 to TRBJ1-1; TRBD1 aligns across 8 bases. Trimming took 2 bases from V and 5 from J; bases not matched to a gene: 13. The CDR3 is 16 residues long. The germline V gene has CDR1 GTSNPN and CDR2 SVGIG (reference sequence). As DNA, the CDR3 is TGTGCCTGGAGTCATTACCGCAGGGGGCGAAGTACTGAAGCTTTCTTT. It specifies CAWSHYRRGRSTEAFF. Based on the CDR3 plus reference TRBV30 and TRBJ1-1, the full variable domain is SQTIHQWPATLVQPVGSPLSLECTVEGTSNPNLYWYRQAAGRGLQLLFYSVGIGQISSEVPQNLSASRPQDRQFILSSKKLLLSDSGFYLCAWSHYRRGRSTEAFFGQGTRLTVV.